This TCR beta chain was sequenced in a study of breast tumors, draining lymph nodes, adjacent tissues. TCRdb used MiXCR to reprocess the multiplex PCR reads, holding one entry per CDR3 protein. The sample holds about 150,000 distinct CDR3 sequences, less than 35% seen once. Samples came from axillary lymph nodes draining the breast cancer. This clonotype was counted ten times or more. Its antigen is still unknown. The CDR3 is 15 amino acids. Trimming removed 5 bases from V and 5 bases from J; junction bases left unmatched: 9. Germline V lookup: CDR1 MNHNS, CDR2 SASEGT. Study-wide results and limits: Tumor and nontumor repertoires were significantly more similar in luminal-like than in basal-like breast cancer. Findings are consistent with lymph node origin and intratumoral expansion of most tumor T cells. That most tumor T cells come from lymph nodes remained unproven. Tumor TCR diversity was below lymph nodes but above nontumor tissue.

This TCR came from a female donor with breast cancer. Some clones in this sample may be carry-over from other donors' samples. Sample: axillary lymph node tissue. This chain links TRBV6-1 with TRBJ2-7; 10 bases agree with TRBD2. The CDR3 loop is CASSHPAGGGNEQYV. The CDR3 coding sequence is TGTGCCAGCAGTCACCCAGCGGGGGGGGGTAACGAGCAGTACGTC.